The rows below give T cell receptor beta chains drawn from one sample of a study of T cell responses to AZD1222 COVID-19 vaccine. TCRdb's copy holds only in-frame clones and misses some; the assay was immunoSEQ multiplex PCR. The sample yields around 140,000 clones, approximately 85% seen once. Sequenced material: peripheral blood, taken 28 days after the second dose of the MenACWY control vaccine. The receptors here all came from an adult who received the MenACWY meningococcal vaccine as a control. Each CDR3 is given with its conserved first and last residue. The order of the fields is CDR3 protein, V gene, CDR3 length, J gene.

CDR3 protein: CASRGTYRKAFF
V gene: TRBV2
CDR3 length: 12
J gene: TRBJ1-1

CDR3 protein: CASSLSPWSTDTQYF
V gene: TRBV7-2
CDR3 length: 15
J gene: TRBJ2-3

CDR3 protein: CASSPRAFYGYTF
V gene: TRBV6-5
CDR3 length: 13
J gene: TRBJ1-2

CDR3 protein: CASSLDGATYEQYF
V gene: TRBV5-1
CDR3 length: 14
J gene: TRBJ2-7

CDR3 protein: CATSLPPGTGANEQYF
V gene: TRBV15
CDR3 length: 16
J gene: TRBJ2-7

CDR3 protein: CASSVNGRTNEKLFF
V gene: TRBV10-2
CDR3 length: 15
J gene: TRBJ1-4

CDR3 protein: CASSLEGGSEQFF
V gene: TRBV7-9
CDR3 length: 13
J gene: TRBJ2-1

CDR3 protein: CAAQTGVVGGYTF
V gene: TRBV10-3
CDR3 length: 13
J gene: TRBJ1-2

CDR3 protein: CASSYEGRNEKLFF
V gene: TRBV6-5
CDR3 length: 14
J gene: TRBJ1-4

CDR3 protein: CASSLRQGVRNTEAFF
V gene: TRBV3-1/TRBV3-2
CDR3 length: 16
J gene: TRBJ1-1

CDR3 protein: CASSLAPGGGSSYNEQFF
V gene: TRBV7-2
CDR3 length: 18
J gene: TRBJ2-1